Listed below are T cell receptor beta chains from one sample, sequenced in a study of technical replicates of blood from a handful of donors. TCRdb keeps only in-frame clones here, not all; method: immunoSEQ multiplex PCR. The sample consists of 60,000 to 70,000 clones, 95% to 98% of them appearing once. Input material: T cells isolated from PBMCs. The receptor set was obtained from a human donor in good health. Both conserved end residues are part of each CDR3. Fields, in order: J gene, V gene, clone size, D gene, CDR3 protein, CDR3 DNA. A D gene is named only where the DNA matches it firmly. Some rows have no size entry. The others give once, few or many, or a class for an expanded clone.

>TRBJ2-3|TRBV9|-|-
CASSGRDTQVAQYF
TGTGCCAGCAGCGGAAGGGACACCCAAGTAGCGCAGTATTTT
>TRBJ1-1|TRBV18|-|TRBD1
CASSPQQGAGTEAFF
TGTGCCAGCTCACCCCAACAGGGGGCGGGGACTGAAGCTTTCTTT
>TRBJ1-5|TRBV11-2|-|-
CASSPGQNQPQHF
TGTGCCAGCAGTCCGGGACAAAATCAGCCCCAGCATTTT
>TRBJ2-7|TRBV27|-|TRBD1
CASSSSGGVYEQYF
TGTGCCAGCAGTTCGTCAGGGGGCGTCTACGAGCAGTACTTC
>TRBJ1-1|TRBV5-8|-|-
CASSAGPVWDTEAFF
TGTGCCAGCAGCGCGGGCCCGGTCTGGGACACTGAAGCTTTCTTT
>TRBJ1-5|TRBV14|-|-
CASSQGADQPQHF
TGTGCCAGCAGCCAAGGGGCCGACCAGCCCCAGCATTTT
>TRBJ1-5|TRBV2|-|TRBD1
CASKGQSNQPQHF
TGTGCCAGCAAGGGACAGAGCAATCAGCCCCAGCATTTT
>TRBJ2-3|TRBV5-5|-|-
CASSLGPTGITDTQYF
TGTGCCAGCAGCTTGGGGCCAACAGGCATCACAGATACGCAGTATTTT
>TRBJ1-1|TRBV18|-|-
CASSPRQGQGTSEAFF
TGTGCCAGCTCACCACGGCAGGGACAAGGAACTTCGGAAGCTTTCTTT
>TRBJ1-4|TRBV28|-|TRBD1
CASSAGGAVGEKLFF
TGTGCCAGCAGTGCAGGGGGCGCGGTCGGTGAAAAACTGTTTTTT
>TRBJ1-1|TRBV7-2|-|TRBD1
CASSLVGTGPEAFF
TGTGCCAGCAGCTTAGTCGGGACAGGGCCGGAAGCTTTCTTT
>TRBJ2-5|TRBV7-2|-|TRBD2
CASSRGTSKETQYF
TGTGCCAGCAGCCGCGGGACTAGCAAAGAGACCCAGTACTTC
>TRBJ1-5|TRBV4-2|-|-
CASSRGGNQPQHF
TGTGCCAGCAGCCGGGGGGGCAATCAGCCCCAGCATTTT
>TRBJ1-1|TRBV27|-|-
CASSTAANTEAFF
TGTGCCAGCAGTACAGCAGCGAACACTGAAGCTTTCTTT
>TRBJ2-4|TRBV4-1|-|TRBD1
CASSRPGQKNIQYF
TGCGCCAGCAGCCGTCCGGGACAGAAAAACATTCAGTACTTC
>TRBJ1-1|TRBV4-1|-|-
CASSQGGVVAEAFF
TGCGCCAGCAGCCAAGGCGGGGTGGTCGCTGAAGCTTTCTTT
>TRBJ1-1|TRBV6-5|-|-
CASSYMQKNTEAFF
TGTGCCAGCAGTTACATGCAGAAGAACACTGAAGCTTTCTTT
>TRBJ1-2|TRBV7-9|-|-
CASSFGGARVGYTF
TGTGCCAGCAGCTTCGGGGGGGCTCGGGTAGGCTACACCTTC
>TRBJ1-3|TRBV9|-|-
CASNPLGGPDSGNTIYF
TGTGCCAGCAACCCCCTCGGGGGTCCCGACTCTGGAAACACCATATATTTT
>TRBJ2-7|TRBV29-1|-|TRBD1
CSVEDRQGSTEQYF
TGCAGCGTTGAAGATCGACAGGGGTCAACCGAGCAGTACTTC
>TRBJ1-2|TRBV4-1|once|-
CASSQDGEGSYGYTF
TGCGCCAGCAGCCAAGATGGGGAGGGGTCCTATGGCTACACCTTC
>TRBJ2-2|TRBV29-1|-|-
CSVEESGELFF
TGCAGCGTTGAAGAATCGGGGGAGCTGTTTTTT
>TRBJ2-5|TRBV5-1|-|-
CASSLDRRVGARETQYF
TGCGCCAGCAGCTTGGATAGGCGGGTGGGCGCGCGAGAGACCCAGTACTTC
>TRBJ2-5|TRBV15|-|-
CATSSGSSQETQYF
TGTGCCACCAGCAGCGGTAGCAGTCAAGAGACCCAGTACTTC